The 10 T cell receptor beta chains in this list originate from one sample, sequenced in a study of T cell repertoires in cytomegalovirus infection. MiXCR, run by TCRdb on the reads, gives a single entry per CDR3 protein. The sample carries roughly 250,000 distinct CDR3 sequences, about 12% recorded once. The sequencing input was PBMCs. The receptors stem from a human donor in good health (CMV status not recorded). Some clones in this sample may be carry-over from other donors' samples.

This clonotype was seen more than once but under ten times. This rearrangement joins TRBV29-1 to TRBJ1-4; 9 positions agree with TRBD1. CDR1 SQVTM and CDR2 ANQGSEA come from the germline V gene. V trimming: 6 bases; J trimming: 7 bases; junction bases outside the gene matches: 9. This CDR3 is built from 14 residues. The CDR3 DNA reads TGCAGCGTCCGAAAGGGGACAGGGTTTGAAAAACTGTTTTTT. It is translated as CSVRKGTGFEKLFF.

Only a few counts were recorded for this clonotype. The V gene is TRBV29-1, the J gene TRBJ2-6, with unresolved D. Germline V lookup: CDR1 SQVTM, CDR2 ANQGSEA. With 0 bases removed from V and 0 bases from J, the gap between germline ends came to 12 bases. There are 17 residues in the CDR3. CDR3 nucleotides: TGCAGCGTTGAAGATCGAGCAGGTATCTCTGGGGCCAACGTCCTGACTTTC. This codes for CSVEDRAGISGANVLTF.

The table lists this clonotype with many counts. The chain links TRBV7-2 to TRBJ1-2; D uncertain. CDR3 length: 14 amino acids. CDR1 and CDR2 (germline): SGHTA, FQGNSA. V was shortened by 2 bases and J by 8 bases, with 15 bases between the two germline ends. In nucleotides, the CDR3 is TGTGCCAGCAGCTTAATTGGGCTGATGGAAGGCTACACCTTC. Amino acids: CASSLIGLMEGYTF. The complete variable domain, with remaining parts taken from reference TRBV7-2 and TRBJ1-2, reads GAGVSQSPSNKVTEKGKDVELRCDPISGHTALYWYRQSLGQGLEFLIYFQGNSAPDKSGLPSDRFSAERTGGSVSTLTIQRTQQEDSAVYLCASSLIGLMEGYTFGSGTRLTVV.

This clonotype was observed a few times. This chain uses TRBV5-1 with TRBJ1-1; possibly TRBD1 for D (5 bases). CDR1 and CDR2 from the germline V gene are SGHRS and YFSETQ. Trimming took off 4 bases at V and 0 bases at J, with 10 bases between the two ends. This CDR3 contains 14 residues. CDR3 in DNA: TGCGCCAGCAGCCAGGGAGTTATGAACACTGAAGCTTTCTTT. Translating it yields CASSQGVMNTEAFF.

V is TRBV2 and J is TRBJ2-1; TRBD1 matches at 9 bases. This CDR3 is 15 amino acids long. J gave up 1 base and V 4 bases, and 2 bases lay outside the gene matches. Germline CDR1 reads SNHLY; CDR2 reads FYNNEI. The DNA for the CDR3 is TGTGCCAGCAGTGGGGGGACAGGGTCCTACAATGAGCAGTTCTTC. Translation gives CASSGGTGSYNEQFF.

This chain connects TRBV20-1 to TRBJ2-5; TRBD1 might be the D (5 bases). V was trimmed by 7 bases and J by 5 bases, leaving 11 bases between them. Germline V lookup: CDR1 DFQATT, CDR2 SNEGSKA (reference sequence). The CDR3 has 11 amino acids. The CDR3 region is CSVRGVETQYF. CDR3 bases: TGCAGTGTAAGGGGTGTTGAGACCCAGTACTTC.

This clonotype has ten or more counts. The rearrangement links TRBV5-1 to TRBJ2-4, with D possibly being TRBD2 (6 bases). Looked up from germline, CDR1 is SGHRS and CDR2 is YFSETQ. The CDR3 runs 14 residues. V lost 0 bases and J lost 8, with 12 bases in between. The CDR3 reads CASSLGGVRDIQYF. The DNA of the CDR3 is TGCGCCAGCAGCTTGGGCGGGGTGCGGGACATTCAGTACTTC.

This clonotype was picked up many times. The gene calls are TRBV11-2 and TRBJ2-7; TRBD1 aligns across 8 bases. CDR1 and CDR2 from the germline V gene are SGHAT and FQNNGV. The CDR3 extends over 14 amino acids. The V gene end was trimmed by 5 bases and the J gene end by 4 bases; junction bases not matched to a gene: 7. CDR3 sequence (DNA): TGTGCCAGCAGCCATGTCCAGGGGGCGTACGAGCAGTACTTC. Protein sequence: CASSHVQGAYEQYF.

This clonotype was counted at least ten times. V and J are TRBV28 and TRBJ1-5; D is unclear. The CDR3 contains 16 residues. The V gene lost 3 bases and the J gene lost 3 bases, with 15 bases spanning the gap. The germline gives CDR1 MDHEN, CDR2 SYDVKM. The CDR3 is CASSFRTVSLNQPQHF. Here the CDR3 DNA reads TGTGCCAGCAGTTTCAGAACAGTTTCCCTCAATCAGCCCCAGCATTTT.

This clonotype has more than one count but fewer than ten. This rearrangement joins TRBV6-5 to TRBJ2-2; D not resolved. CDR3 length equals 14 residues. Germline V lookup: CDR1 MNHEY, CDR2 SVGAGI. Between the trimmed V and J ends, which lost 5 bases and 1 base, there was a span of 8 bases. The CDR3 reads CASSTLRNTGELFF. CDR3 coding DNA: TGTGCCAGCAGTACCCTCAGGAACACCGGGGAGCTGTTTTTT.